This TCR beta chain was obtained from a study of shared clonotypes between healthy human individuals (dated by TCRdb to 2020 to 2021). With respect to the entire study: A few men and a couple of women, aged 18 to 49 years, made up the cohort. To estimate repertoire size and how much clonotypes are shared between individuals, the study performed deep sequencing of blood TCR repertoires from roughly five healthy adults. To increase sequencing depth and limit assay-specific biases, different laboratories used diverse techniques to prepare libraries and sequence TCR repertoires. Per donor, leukapheresis produced somewhere between about 0.85 and 9.5 billion PBMCs. For each donor, CD4 naive and CD4 memory were each given three plates, CD8 naive was given two plates, and CD8 memory was given one plate.

General findings and caveats noted by the study authors: Clonotypes shared by all four sorted-subset donors showed higher generation probabilities than non-shared clonotypes. Pairwise subsampling led to the expectation that sequencing depth would affect the degree of clonotype sharing among donors. Sampling was restricted to blood, and TCR repertoires in tissues likely differ from the TCR repertoires found in blood. Sharing across a few donors was observed for approximately 5% of naive CD4, over 3% of naive CD8, 2% to 2.5% of memory CD4, and about 0.38% of memory CD8 clonotypes. Because the study included a small number of donors, the genetic and exposure-history diversity represented was limited. Estimated clonotype richness was generally larger for naive than for memory subsets. Incomplete sequencing was indicated by rarefaction of sorted-subset datasets, despite the large sequencing depth.

Using the deep immunoSEQ assay, TCR CDR3 regions were amplified from genomic DNA by multiplex PCR. For each cell subset, the extracted genomic DNA was distributed evenly across all wells of several immunoSEQ 96-well plates, and each plate served as one replicate. For sorted subsets, each replicate PCR was loaded with roughly 190 ng genomic DNA, equivalent to 25,000 to 35,000 T cell genomes. Purified libraries were measured with a Qubit 3.0 fluorometer, size-checked on a Bioanalyzer 2100, and measured again with the KAPA Library Quantification kit. Every immunoSEQ 96-well plate was sequenced on a dedicated single-read 150-cycle Illumina NextSeq 550 flow cell. Turning to the authors' computational methods: Because the immunoSEQ output included only junctional sequences and no quality scores, the filtering could not be the same as the filtering used for full-length reads. Sequences were annotated with PyIR, a Python wrapper for IgBLAST v1.9, using IMGT germline references to assign V/J genes and CDR3. Reads were removed for weak V/J assignments (E-value above 1e-6), missing CDR3, stop codons, out-of-frame junctions, or ambiguous translated residues. V3J clonotypes were defined as sequences sharing an identical inferred V gene, J gene, and CDR3 amino acid sequence. To compute the percentage overlap between repertoires, the number of shared unique clonotypes was divided by the size of the smaller repertoire. Richness of each repertoire was evaluated using RTK rarefaction, the Chao1 estimator, and Recon v2.1 estimates of unobserved clonotypes. For all TCRbeta clonotypes obtained by the gDNA method from several donors, generation probabilities were computed with OLGA. TCRdb limited this immuneACCESS table to in-frame rearrangements with V and J called. A share of clones is missing; checked studies link under half to unresolved V genes, and the rest is unexplained. V, J and clone size were drawn from that table, and D and trimming were deduced from the DNA. In this sample the table shows about 1.1 million clones, about 80% of which occur a single time. Approximately 0.9% of the sample lies in the top ten.

This clone was detected once. The antigen it binds to is not known. The record has no base qualities; no much larger clone is one base away. Via the germline V gene (reference sequence), CDR1 is DFQATT and CDR2 SNEGSKA. At the junction V is shortened by 1 base and J by 8 bases, with 7 bases in between. The CDR3 sequence holds 11 residues, the cysteine and phenylalanine included. The CDR3 DNA has 33 bases and is translated from base 1. The donors were healthy, HIV-negative adults who had no recently reported acute infections or vaccinations. Every donor was a Caucasian adult living in Nashville, Tennessee, USA. CD4+ T cells were enriched by magnetic negative selection, after which naive cells were positively selected on CD45RA and the negative fraction was taken as the memory subset. Blood was collected by leukapheresis, and PBMCs were isolated by Ficoll-Histopaque density gradient centrifugation and then cryopreserved in liquid nitrogen vapor phase. Analytical flow cytometry was used to check the purity and quantity of each magnetically sorted T cell population. From each sorted fraction, genomic DNA was isolated and quantified by UV absorbance on a Nanodrop 2000c.

Sequencing was carried out using memory CD4+ T cells from PBMCs. Reading the label with the study, this specimen's cell subset or site is: CD45RA-negative fraction. This chain is built from TRBV20-1 and TRBJ2-3; confidence is insufficient to name the D gene. The sequence came from a man younger than 35 in good health. Some clones in this sample may be carry-over from other donors' samples. CDR3 sequence: CSARGPGTQYF. DNA sequence: TGCAGTGCTAGAGGGCCGGGTACGCAGTATTTT.